This T cell receptor beta chain derives from a study of blood T cells in healthy people across ages. Then a second PCR, running roughly 6 to 11 cycles, was carried out with a sample-barcoded 5' primer and a J-beta primer mix. TCRdb itself ran the 5' RACE reads through MiXCR, one entry per CDR3 protein. The sample shows fewer than 1.5 million distinct CDR3 sequences, about 43% of them seen only once. The CDR3 runs 15 residues. V shed 1 base, J shed 0 bases, and the junction held 1 base outside the gene matches. The germline V gene has CDR1 DFQATT and CDR2 SNEGSKA (reference sequence). This clonotype was counted between two and nine times.

This clonotype was obtained from a woman under 30 in good health. The chain joins TRBV20-1 to TRBJ2-5, with 11 bases identical to TRBD2. Sequencing was done on a sample of blood. For the CDR3, the DNA is TGCAGTGCTAGAGGACTAGCGGGGAACCAAGAGACCCAGTACTTC. This codes for CSARGLAGNQETQYF.